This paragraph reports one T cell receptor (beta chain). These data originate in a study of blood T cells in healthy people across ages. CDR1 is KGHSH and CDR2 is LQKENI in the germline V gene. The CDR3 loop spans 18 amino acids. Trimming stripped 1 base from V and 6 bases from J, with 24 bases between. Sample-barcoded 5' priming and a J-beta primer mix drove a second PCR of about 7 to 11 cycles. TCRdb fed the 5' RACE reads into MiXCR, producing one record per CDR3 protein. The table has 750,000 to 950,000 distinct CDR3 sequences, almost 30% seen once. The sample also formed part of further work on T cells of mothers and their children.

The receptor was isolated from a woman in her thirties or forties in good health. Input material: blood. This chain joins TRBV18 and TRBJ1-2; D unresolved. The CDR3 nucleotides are TGTGCCAGCTCACCACGTTCCGCCCGCCAGGCGGACTTAGATGGCTACACCTTC. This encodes CASSPRSARQADLDGYTF.